The 8 T cell receptor beta chains presented below share a single source sample, sequenced in a study of blood T cell repertoires in COVID-19. Data came from immunoSEQ multiplex PCR; TCRdb stores just in-frame clones and leaves some out. Of 200,000 to 250,000 clones in the sample, around 86% were seen once. Input material: PBMCs or T cells enriched from blood (not recorded which). The source is a woman between 50 and 59 years old who had recovered from COVID-19.

The CDR3 sequence is CSVEERGSQFF. CDR3 bases: TGCAGCGTTGAAGAACGGGGATCGCAGTTCTTC. This chain connects TRBV29-1 to TRBJ2-1; tentatively, D is TRBD2 (5 bases). The V gene lost 0 bases and the J gene lost 12 bases, with 9 bases spanning the gap. The length of the CDR3 is 11 residues. The germline gives CDR1 SQVTM, CDR2 ANQGSEA.

This chain uses TRBV18 with TRBJ2-5; possibly TRBD1 for D (5 bases). Looked up from germline, CDR1 is KGHSH and CDR2 is LQKENI. The CDR3 consists of 14 residues. V dropped 3 bases and J dropped 5 bases, with 13 bases sitting between them. The CDR3 loop reads CASSPQGFGETQYF. DNA of the CDR3: TGTGCCAGCTCACCCCAGGGTTTTGGGGAGACCCAGTACTTC.

The rearrangement joins TRBV4-3 to TRBJ1-2; no firm D call. The CDR3 runs to 19 residues. The germline V gene encodes CDR1 LGHNA and CDR2 YSLEER. Trimming left V 0 bases short and J 0 bases short, with 20 bases between. CDR3 region: CASSQDGVEGSSSNYGYTF. CDR3 nucleotide sequence: TGCGCCAGCAGCCAAGATGGCGTCGAAGGTAGCTCATCTAACTATGGCTACACCTTC.

The V and J genes are TRBV6-5 and TRBJ2-7, with 7 positions matching TRBD1. Trimming took 5 bases from V and 2 from J; bases not matched to a gene: 9. This CDR3 contains 15 residues. Germline V gene data show CDR1 as MNHEY and CDR2 as SVGAGI. CDR3 sequence reads: CASSHDRAYAYEQYF. CDR3 bases: TGTGCCAGCAGTCATGACAGGGCCTACGCCTACGAGCAGTACTTC.

The chain couples TRBV25-1 to TRBJ1-1; D remains ambiguous. Trimming removed 0 bases at V and 3 bases at J, with 5 bases between. The CDR3 consists of 13 residues. Germline CDR1 is MGHDK and CDR2 is SYGVNS. CDR3 in DNA: TGTGCCAGCAGTGAATATGAGTACACTGAAGCTTTCTTT. Its protein is CASSEYEYTEAFF.

J is TRBJ2-1 and V is TRBV7-9, with D maybe TRBD2 (5 bases). CDR3 size: 15 residues. CDR1 SEHNR and CDR2 FQNEAQ come from the germline V gene (reference sequence). Trimming left V 4 bases short and J 9 bases short, with 19 bases between. The chain's CDR3 is CASSSPLVWVGEQFF. CDR3 DNA: TGTGCCAGCAGCTCCCCACTAGTATGGGTGGGTGAGCAGTTCTTC.

The chain has TRBV19 and TRBJ1-1; 9 positions match TRBD1. This CDR3 spans 16 amino acids. Germline lookup yields CDR1 LNHDA and CDR2 SQIVND (reference sequence). V gave up 1 base and J gave up 5 bases; unmatched junction bases: 8. CDR3 DNA: TGTGCCAGTAGTATAGCGGGGACAGGGACACTGACTGAAGCTTTCTTT. This encodes CASSIAGTGTLTEAFF.

The chain recombines TRBV15 with TRBJ1-5, with 11 bases identical to TRBD1. The V gene's germline CDR1 is LNHNV and CDR2 YYDKDF (reference sequence). The CDR3 sequence is 19 residues long. V gave up 3 bases and J gave up 1 base; unmatched junction bases: 11. CDR3 sequence (DNA): TGTGCCACCAGCAGGAACCGGTGGACAGGGGGCGGGAGCAATCAGCCCCAGCATTTT. Translated, it gives CATSRNRWTGGGSNQPQHF.